The sequence of this TCR beta chain was determined in a study of Ad26.COV2.S vaccination and SARS-CoV-2 variants. Turning to the study itself: The donor belonged to the COV1001 Ad26.COV2.S trial arm. Once, or twice with 56 days between doses, Ad26.COV2.S was given intramuscularly.

Sequencing used immunoSEQ multiplex PCR; TCRdb keeps in-frame clones, though not all of them. The sample consists of some 390,000 clones, 80% to 90% of them appearing once. The V end was cut by 8 bases, the J end by 3 bases, with 14 bases between. Germline lookup yields CDR1 MNHEY and CDR2 SVGAGI. This CDR3 has 13 amino acids. Treatment denoted: around 19 received Ad26.COV2.S at low or high dose, single or two shots; five or six received placebo; per-sample allocation not given. Specimens were obtained on day 63 following the first vaccine or placebo injection. Donation came from an adult in Boston who was aged 18-55 years.

The sequence derives from a person aged 18-60 years who received the Ad26.COV2.S COVID-19 vaccine or a placebo. The sample consisted of peripheral blood, taken in a trial of Ad26.COV2.S vaccine versus placebo. The chain couples TRBV6-5 to TRBJ2-7; tentatively, D is TRBD2 (5 bases). The CDR3 DNA sequence: TGTGCCAGCGAGGGAGACCGGCGCTACGAGCAGTACTTC. Residues: CASEGDRRYEQYF.